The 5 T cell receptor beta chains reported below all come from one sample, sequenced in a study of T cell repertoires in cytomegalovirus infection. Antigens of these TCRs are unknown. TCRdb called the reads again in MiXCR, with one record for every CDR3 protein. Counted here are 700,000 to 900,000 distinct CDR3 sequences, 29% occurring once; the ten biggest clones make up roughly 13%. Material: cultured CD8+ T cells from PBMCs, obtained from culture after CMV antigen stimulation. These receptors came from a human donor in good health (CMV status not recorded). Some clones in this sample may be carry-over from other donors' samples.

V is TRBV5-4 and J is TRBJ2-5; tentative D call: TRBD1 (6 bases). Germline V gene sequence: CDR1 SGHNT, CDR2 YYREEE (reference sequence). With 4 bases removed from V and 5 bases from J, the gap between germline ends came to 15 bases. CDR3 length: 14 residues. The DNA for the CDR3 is TGTGCCAGCAGCCCAGGGGAGTCCCCGGAGACCCAGTACTTC. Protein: CASSPGESPETQYF.

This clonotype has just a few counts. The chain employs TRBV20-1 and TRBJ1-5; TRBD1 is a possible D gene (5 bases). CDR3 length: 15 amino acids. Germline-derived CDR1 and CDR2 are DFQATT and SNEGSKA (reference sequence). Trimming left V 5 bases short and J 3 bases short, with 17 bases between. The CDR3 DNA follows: TGCAGTGCTGCCCGCACAGGAAAAGTCAATCAGCCCCAGCATTTT. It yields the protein CSAARTGKVNQPQHF.

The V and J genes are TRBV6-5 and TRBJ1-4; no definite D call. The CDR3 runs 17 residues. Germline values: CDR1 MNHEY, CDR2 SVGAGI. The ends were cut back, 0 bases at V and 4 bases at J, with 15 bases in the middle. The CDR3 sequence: CASSYSWTVPFNEKLFF. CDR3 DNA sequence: TGTGCCAGCAGTTACTCCTGGACGGTACCCTTTAATGAAAAACTGTTTTTT.

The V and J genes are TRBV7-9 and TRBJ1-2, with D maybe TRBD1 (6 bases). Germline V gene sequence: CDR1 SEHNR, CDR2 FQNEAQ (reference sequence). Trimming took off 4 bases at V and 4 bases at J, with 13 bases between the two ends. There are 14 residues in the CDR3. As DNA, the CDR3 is TGTGCCAGCAGCTCGGACAGCCCCGCCTATGGCTACACCTTC. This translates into CASSSDSPAYGYTF.

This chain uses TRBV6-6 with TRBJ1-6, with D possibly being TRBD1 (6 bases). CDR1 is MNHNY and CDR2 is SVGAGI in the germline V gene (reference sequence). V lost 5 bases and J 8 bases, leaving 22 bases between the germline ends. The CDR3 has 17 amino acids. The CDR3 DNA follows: TGTGCCAGCAGTGTCAAGGCGCGGGCAGGGGAACATTCACCCCTCCACTTT. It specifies CASSVKARAGEHSPLHF.